These 18 T cell receptor beta chains originate from one sample sequenced in a study of T cell changes during pregnancy in multiple sclerosis. Assay: immunoSEQ multiplex PCR; the TCRdb copy retains only in-frame clones and omits some. The sample has 50,000 to 70,000 clones, 90% to 95% seen once; the top ten hold about 5.8%. This specimen was CD8+ T cells from peripheral blood mononuclear cells, taken before pregnancy. The receptors here all came from a female donor with multiple sclerosis, enrolled in a pregnancy study.

V is TRBV7-6 and J is TRBJ1-1, with D possibly matching TRBD1 (5 bases). V was trimmed by 5 bases and J by 3 bases, leaving 25 bases between them. CDR1 is SGHVS and CDR2 is FNYEAQ in the germline V gene. CDR3 length: 18 residues. As DNA, the CDR3 is TGTGCCAGCAGCCCCGAAGGGGTAGTGCGTGTGGCGGACACTGAAGCTTTCTTT. This encodes CASSPEGVVRVADTEAFF.

The chain couples TRBV13 to TRBJ2-1; 15 bases match TRBD2. The CDR3 is made up of 17 amino acids. V lost 4 bases and J lost 7; bases outside the gene matches: 8. Germline values: CDR1 PRHDT, CDR2 FYEKMQ (reference sequence). Written as DNA, the CDR3 is TGTGCCAGCAGCTCAGGGGGACTAGCGGGGGGTAAGAATGAGCAGTTCTTC. This translates into CASSSGGLAGGKNEQFF.

J is TRBJ1-2 and V is TRBV27; maybe TRBD1 (6 bases). Trimming took 5 bases from V and 6 from J, leaving 22 bases between them. CDR1 and CDR2 (germline): MNHEY, SMNVEV (reference sequence). This CDR3 spans 16 amino acids. CDR3: CASSPISGAPVNGYTF. The CDR3, as DNA: TGTGCCAGCAGTCCGATCTCAGGGGCCCCCGTGAATGGCTACACCTTC.

The gene calls are TRBV6-1 and TRBJ2-7; TRBD1 matches 7 bases. V gave up 7 bases and J gave up 6 bases; unmatched junction bases: 12. This CDR3 region has 14 residues. Germline V gene lookup returns CDR1 MNHNS and CDR2 SASEGT. In DNA form, the CDR3 reads TGTGCCAGCACTCGCGAGGAGACAGGGCTCGAGCAGTACTTC. It translates to CASTREETGLEQYF.

This sequence joins TRBV27 and TRBJ2-1; D uncertain. The germline V gene has CDR1 MNHEY and CDR2 SMNVEV (reference sequence). Deletions cut 3 bases from V and 7 bases from J, with 7 bases between. This CDR3 is built from 12 residues. CDR3 DNA: TGTGCCAGCAGTTTCCCTAGTAATGAGCAGTTCTTC. Protein product: CASSFPSNEQFF.

The chain is built from TRBV13 and TRBJ1-5; no firm D call. CDR1 and CDR2 from the germline V gene are PRHDT and FYEKMQ (reference sequence). V was clipped by 8 bases and J by 7 bases, with 18 bases between them. This CDR3 comprises 14 residues. As DNA, the CDR3 is TGTGCCAGCGGGAGAGGGCGCGAAGAGCAGCCCCAGCATTTT. This sequence encodes CASGRGREEQPQHF.

The J gene is TRBJ2-3, the V gene TRBV7-9, with D possibly being TRBD1 (6 bases). The CDR3 extends over 15 amino acids. The ends were cut back, 6 bases at V and 6 bases at J, with 19 bases in the middle. CDR1 is SEHNR and CDR2 is FQNEAQ in the germline V gene (reference sequence). This chain's CDR3 is CASRPGVSRADTQYF. The CDR3 coding sequence is TGTGCCAGCAGGCCAGGGGTTAGCAGGGCGGATACGCAGTATTTT.

The genes are TRBV7-6 and TRBJ2-1; 8 positions match TRBD1. V trimming: 2 bases; J trimming: 6 bases; junction bases outside the gene matches: 6. The CDR3 contains 15 residues. Germline assignment: CDR1 SGHVS and CDR2 FNYEAQ. For the CDR3, the DNA is TGTGCCAGCAGCTTAATGGGAGGACAGGGCAATGAGCAGTTCTTC. Its protein is CASSLMGGQGNEQFF.

This clone occurred once. The chain is built from TRBV10-1 and TRBJ2-1, with D possibly matching TRBD2 (7 bases). Trimming removed 2 bases from V and 4 bases from J, with 15 bases in between. Germline V lookup: CDR1 WNHNN, CDR2 SYGVQD (reference sequence). This CDR3 spans 16 amino acids. DNA for the CDR3: TGCGCCAGCAGTGAGAGGGTGCGGGGGCCTTACAATGAGCAGTTCTTC. Protein sequence: CASSERVRGPYNEQFF.

The V and J genes are TRBV5-4 and TRBJ2-7; 7 bases fit TRBD2. This CDR3 comprises 15 residues. V gave up 6 bases and J gave up 2 bases; unmatched junction bases: 11. Germline CDR1 reads SGHNT; CDR2 reads YYREEE (reference sequence). CDR3 nucleotide sequence: TGTGCCAGCACCCCGGGGGGTGCGGAACCCTACGAGCAGTACTTC. Protein sequence: CASTPGGAEPYEQYF.

The chain recombines TRBV27 with TRBJ2-7; maybe TRBD2 (6 bases). V lost 5 bases to trimming and J lost 0 bases, with 20 bases between them. Per germline, CDR1 MNHEY and CDR2 SMNVEV (reference sequence). There are 17 residues in the CDR3. The CDR3 spells CASSISPGSGSSYEQYF. In DNA, the CDR3 is TGTGCCAGCAGTATCTCCCCGGGTAGCGGTAGCTCCTACGAGCAGTACTTC.

The CDR3 nucleotides read TGCGCCAGCAGCCCTACGGGGTACGATACGCAGTATTTT. The encoded protein is CASSPTGYDTQYF. This chain connects TRBV10-1 to TRBJ2-3; D is perhaps TRBD2 (5 bases). The V gene's germline CDR1 is WNHNN and CDR2 SYGVQD (reference sequence). V was cut by 6 bases and J by 6 bases, with 13 bases left in between. The CDR3 has 13 residues.

The chain joins TRBV5-1 to TRBJ2-5; 9 bases are a match to TRBD2. The CDR3 consists of 17 residues. Germline assignment: CDR1 SGHRS and CDR2 YFSETQ. Germline trimming cut 1 base from V and 1 base from J; bases unmatched to any gene: 8. CDR3 bases: TGCGCCAGCAGCTTGAACTTGGCGGGGGGGCTCCAAGAGACCCAGTACTTC. Translated: CASSLNLAGGLQETQYF.

J is TRBJ2-7 and V is TRBV5-6; TRBD2 might be the D (6 bases). Per germline, CDR1 SGHDT and CDR2 YYEEEE. The CDR3 contains 15 residues. V gave up 5 bases and J gave up 2 bases, with 17 bases separating them. For the CDR3, the DNA is TGTGCCAGCAGATGGGAATCGGGGGAGACCTACGAGCAGTACTTC. This translates into CASRWESGETYEQYF.

J is TRBJ2-7 and V is TRBV9, with 10 bases that match TRBD1. Germline CDR1 SGDLS, CDR2 YYNGEE. This CDR3 is built from 14 residues. Trimming at V came to 4 bases and at J to 4 bases, leaving 5 bases not matched to a gene. The CDR3, as DNA: TGTGCCAGCAGCATCGGACAGGGGGGGTACGAGCAGTACTTC. Encoded protein: CASSIGQGGYEQYF.

The chain combines TRBV7-8 with TRBJ2-1; D is unclear. Per the germline V gene, CDR1 is SGHVS and CDR2 is FQNEAQ. The CDR3 runs 13 residues. The V gene lost 2 bases and the J gene lost 6 bases, with 8 bases spanning the gap. Here the CDR3 DNA reads TGTGCCAGCAGCTTACAAGGCGGCAATGAGCAGTTCTTC. This gives the protein CASSLQGGNEQFF.

This chain's CDR3 is CASSDGTGGGNGYTF. The CDR3 nucleotides read TGCGCCAGCAGCGACGGGACAGGGGGCGGGAATGGCTACACCTTC. The rearrangement uses TRBV4-1 and TRBJ1-2; TRBD1 matches 12 bases. This CDR3 spans 15 amino acids. Germline V gene sequence: CDR1 MGHRA, CDR2 YSYEKL. V shed 5 bases, J shed 6 bases, and the junction held 7 bases outside the gene matches.

The chain links TRBV13 to TRBJ2-5, with 9 positions matching TRBD2. This CDR3 is 15 amino acids long. The junction had 7 bases not matched to a gene; V was cut back by 5 bases and J by 3 bases. Looked up from germline, CDR1 is PRHDT and CDR2 is FYEKMQ (reference sequence). The CDR3 sequence is CASSLTGLAKETQYF. The CDR3 nucleotides are TGTGCCAGCAGCCTGACCGGACTAGCGAAAGAGACCCAGTACTTC.